A selection of T cell receptor beta chains follows, all from one sample in a study of beta chain features in type 1 diabetes. The repertoire was sequenced with immunoSEQ multiplex PCR; TCRdb's copy has only in-frame clones and lacks some. Of 140,000 to 150,000 clones in the sample, about 10% were seen once. The sample comprised naive CD4+ T cells from blood. These receptors were collected from a man younger than 35 in good health. The CDR3 runs from the conserved cysteine through the conserved F or W. D genes are given only for firm matches. Some rows have no size entry. The others give once, few or many, or a class for an expanded clone.

V gene	D gene	J gene	clone size	CDR3 length	CDR3 protein	CDR3 DNA
TRBV15	TRBD1	TRBJ2-1	-	14	CATSRFQGADEQFF	TGTGCCACCAGCAGATTCCAGGGGGCGGATGAGCAGTTCTTC
TRBV30	-	TRBJ1-2	few	19	CAWSVIEGAARKPRYGYTF	TGTGCCTGGAGTGTAATAGAAGGGGCCGCACGGAAACCCAGATATGGCTACACCTTC
TRBV6-5	TRBD1	TRBJ2-7	-	15	CASSPDRALTYEQYF	TGTGCCAGCAGCCCTGACAGGGCTCTTACCTACGAGCAGTACTTC
TRBV6-5	-	TRBJ1-4	-	14	CASSYSQLNEKLFF	TGTGCCAGCAGTTACTCCCAGTTGAATGAAAAACTGTTTTTT
TRBV18	-	TRBJ1-1	few	13	CASSPDSNTEAFF	TGTGCCAGCTCACCAGACAGTAACACTGAAGCTTTCTTT
TRBV29-1	TRBD1	TRBJ2-1	many	11	CSVDRGTEQFF	TGCAGCGTCGACAGGGGGACTGAGCAGTTCTTC
TRBV7-8	TRBD1	TRBJ1-2	-	12	CASSLTGDGYTF	TGTGCCAGCAGCTTGACAGGGGATGGCTACACCTTC
TRBV4-2	TRBD1	TRBJ2-5	few	16	CASSRGDRGVQETQYF	TGTGCCAGCAGCCGGGGGGACAGGGGCGTCCAAGAGACCCAGTACTTC
TRBV5-1	-	TRBJ2-2	-	17	CASSSGDRGLATGELFF	TGCGCCAGCAGCTCGGGGGACAGAGGATTGGCCACCGGGGAGCTGTTTTTT
TRBV10-3	-	TRBJ2-2	few	12	CAIKRLTGELFF	TGTGCCATCAAGCGGCTTACCGGGGAGCTGTTTTTT
TRBV7-6	-	TRBJ1-5	few	17	CASSLYKFGQGDQPQHF	TGTGCCAGCAGCCTATATAAGTTCGGGCAGGGCGATCAGCCCCAGCATTTT
TRBV7-2	-	TRBJ2-3	-	14	CASSLDPITDTQYF	TGTGCCAGCAGCTTAGACCCTATCACAGATACGCAGTATTTT
TRBV9	TRBD2	TRBJ2-5	-	19	CASSVGDSRGALYQKTQYF	TGTGCCAGCAGCGTAGGGGATTCGCGGGGGGCCCTCTACCAGAAGACCCAGTACTTC
TRBV5-5	-	TRBJ2-7	few	15	CASSHLQGTANEQYF	TGTGCCAGCAGCCATCTACAGGGCACGGCAAACGAGCAGTACTTC
TRBV19	TRBD2	TRBJ2-5	-	17	CASSPTSGGPPQETQYF	TGTGCCAGTAGTCCGACTAGCGGGGGACCCCCACAAGAGACCCAGTACTTC
TRBV30	TRBD1	TRBJ1-5	-	13	CAWNRDRDQPQHF	TGTGCCTGGAACCGGGACAGGGATCAGCCCCAGCATTTT
TRBV7-2	-	TRBJ1-3	few	17	CASSLVVAAFSGNTIYF	TGTGCCAGCAGCTTAGTTGTGGCAGCGTTCTCTGGAAACACCATATATTTT
TRBV7-9	-	TRBJ2-5	-	13	CASSFGGQETQYF	TGTGCCAGCAGCTTCGGCGGGCAAGAGACCCAGTACTTC
TRBV30	TRBD1	TRBJ1-3	-	17	CATVGNATGSSGNTIYF	TGTGCCACCGTTGGGAATGCGACAGGGAGTTCTGGAAACACCATATATTTT
TRBV6-1	TRBD1	TRBJ1-2	few	19	CASSEEVSGQPTFNYGYTF	TGTGCCAGCAGTGAAGAGGTATCGGGACAGCCTACTTTTAACTATGGCTACACCTTC
TRBV11-2	-	TRBJ2-7	many	15	CASSFSGTGTYEQYF	TGTGCCAGCAGCTTCTCCGGGACTGGCACCTACGAGCAGTACTTC
TRBV30	TRBD1	TRBJ1-2	few	15	CAWIGAGGNLYGYTF	TGTGCCTGGATAGGGGCAGGGGGTAACCTCTATGGCTACACCTTC
TRBV7-2	TRBD2	TRBJ2-1	-	15	CASSLTGGSYNEQFF	TGTGCCAGCAGCTTAACGGGGGGCTCCTACAATGAGCAGTTCTTC
TRBV19	TRBD1	TRBJ1-6	-	14	CASSLGTANSPLHF	TGTGCCAGTAGCCTCGGGACAGCCAATTCACCCCTCCACTTT
TRBV11-2	-	TRBJ2-2	-	13	CASSIPTGGELFF	TGTGCCAGCAGCATACCGACAGGCGGGGAGCTGTTTTTT
TRBV6-6	-	TRBJ1-2	-	12	CASTRPGDGYTF	TGTGCCAGCACCAGACCAGGGGATGGCTACACCTTC
TRBV2	-	TRBJ1-5	few	13	CASSSQPGQPQHF	TGTGCCAGCAGTTCACAACCTGGCCAGCCCCAGCATTTT
TRBV5-1	TRBD2	TRBJ2-3	-	15	CASSRAGESTDTQYF	TGCGCCAGCAGTAGAGCGGGGGAGAGCACAGATACGCAGTATTTT
TRBV5-1	TRBD1	TRBJ2-3	few	14	CASSEGASTDTQYF	TGCGCCAGCAGCGAGGGGGCTAGCACAGATACGCAGTATTTT
TRBV25-1	-	TRBJ1-4	few	13	CASSGRSREKLFF	TGTGCCAGCAGCGGTAGGTCCAGGGAAAAACTGTTTTTT
TRBV30	-	TRBJ2-7	-	13	CAWSVNINYEQYF	TGTGCCTGGAGTGTAAACATTAATTACGAGCAGTACTTC
TRBV7-3	TRBD1	TRBJ1-2	few	14	CASSALRDRESYTF	TGTGCCAGCAGCGCTCTTCGGGACAGGGAAAGCTACACCTTC
TRBV9	TRBD2	TRBJ2-7	few	15	CASSPSGTSRPEQYF	TGTGCCAGCAGCCCATCCGGGACTAGCCGCCCCGAGCAGTACTTC
TRBV7-2	TRBD1	TRBJ2-7	few	14	CASRTGTGVFEQYF	TGTGCCAGCAGGACCGGGACAGGGGTATTCGAGCAGTACTTC
TRBV7-6	-	TRBJ1-3	few	16	CASSSQRGSAGNTIYF	TGTGCCAGCAGCTCCCAGCGGGGGAGCGCTGGAAACACCATATATTTT
TRBV6-5	TRBD1	TRBJ2-7	-	14	CASSRDSRSYEQYF	TGTGCCAGCAGCAGGGACAGCAGATCCTACGAGCAGTACTTC
TRBV5-1	-	TRBJ2-5	-	13	CASSTGAWETQYF	TGCGCCAGCAGCACTGGAGCATGGGAGACCCAGTACTTC
TRBV5-1	-	TRBJ1-1	few	13	CASSLVPGTEAFF	TGCGCCAGCAGCTTGGTTCCGGGAACTGAAGCTTTCTTT
TRBV9	-	TRBJ2-3	-	15	CASSVAVRGKDTQYF	TGTGCCAGCAGCGTAGCCGTCAGGGGCAAAGATACGCAGTATTTT
TRBV4-1	TRBD2	TRBJ2-3	-	14	CASSPGLAADTQYF	TGCGCCAGCAGCCCAGGCCTAGCGGCAGATACGCAGTATTTT
TRBV9	-	TRBJ2-3	-	13	CASSGDMTDTQYF	TGTGCCAGCAGCGGTGACATGACAGATACGCAGTATTTT
TRBV30	TRBD2	TRBJ2-7	few	14	CAGATGGAFYEQYF	TGTGCCGGGGCCACCGGGGGGGCCTTTTACGAGCAGTACTTC
TRBV7-2	-	TRBJ2-5	few	15	CASSLVRGAGETQYF	TGTGCCAGCAGCTTAGTTCGGGGGGCCGGGGAGACCCAGTACTTC
TRBV7-2	TRBD2	TRBJ2-1	few	15	CASTGGTSGANEQFF	TGTGCCAGCACCGGAGGGACTAGCGGGGCCAATGAGCAGTTCTTC
TRBV5-6	TRBD2	TRBJ2-3	once	15	CASSSGLAGRGTQYF	TGTGCCAGCAGCTCTGGACTAGCGGGGAGGGGTACGCAGTATTTT
TRBV2	-	TRBJ2-3	-	16	CASSEAGGRWTDTQYF	TGTGCCAGCAGTGAAGCGGGGGGGCGATGGACAGATACGCAGTATTTT
TRBV7-2	-	TRBJ1-5	few	15	CASSLVGGGNQPQHF	TGTGCCAGCAGCTTAGTGGGAGGGGGCAATCAGCCCCAGCATTTT
TRBV4-3	TRBD2	TRBJ2-3	few	18	CASSQDGRGAGFTDTQYF	TGCGCCAGCAGCCAAGACGGGCGGGGGGCCGGATTCACAGATACGCAGTATTTT
TRBV9	-	TRBJ2-5	-	17	CASSVSVGPEGRETQYF	TGTGCCAGCAGCGTATCGGTCGGGCCCGAAGGGAGGGAGACCCAGTACTTC
TRBV18	TRBD1	TRBJ1-3	-	16	CASSDTTGSSGNTIYF	TGTGCCAGCTCAGATACGACAGGGAGCTCTGGAAACACCATATATTTT
TRBV18	-	TRBJ2-7	few	14	CASSPVEGSYEQYF	TGTGCCAGCTCACCAGTCGAGGGATCCTACGAGCAGTACTTC
TRBV25-1	-	TRBJ1-4	few	15	CASSELGATNEKLFF	TGTGCCAGCAGTGAACTAGGTGCAACTAATGAAAAACTGTTTTTT
TRBV7-2	-	TRBJ1-6	few	14	CASRYGGDNSPLHF	TGTGCCAGCAGGTACGGGGGAGACAATTCACCCCTCCACTTT
TRBV7-9	-	TRBJ2-2	-	15	CASSLVKGDTGELFF	TGTGCCAGCAGCTTAGTGAAGGGGGACACCGGGGAGCTGTTTTTT
TRBV2	TRBD1	TRBJ2-5	-	11	CASSTTGQGHF	TGTGCCAGCAGCACTACGGGACAGGGCCACTTC
TRBV7-2	TRBD2	TRBJ2-7	-	18	CASSLGTSRPWSSYEQYF	TGTGCCAGCAGCTTAGGGACTAGTAGACCTTGGAGCTCCTACGAGCAGTACTTC
TRBV9	TRBD2	TRBJ2-3	few	14	CASSVAGGRDTQYF	TGTGCCAGCAGCGTAGCGGGGGGAAGAGATACGCAGTATTTT
TRBV7-8	-	TRBJ1-4	-	13	CASSFRQHEKLFF	TGTGCCAGCAGCTTCAGACAGCATGAAAAACTGTTTTTT
TRBV6-6	-	TRBJ1-2	few	15	CASSYGGAANYGYTF	TGTGCCAGCAGTTACGGAGGGGCTGCTAACTATGGCTACACCTTC
TRBV6-5	-	TRBJ1-1	-	13	CASSEGMNTEAFF	TGTGCCAGCAGTGAGGGAATGAACACTGAAGCTTTCTTT